This entry lists 26 T cell receptor beta chains sequenced from one sample in a study of Graves' ophthalmopathy and Graves' hyperthyroidism. The sequenced template was RNA, covering the TCR beta CDR3 region. HTBI primers served in a first-round RT-PCR, which a second-round multiplex PCR followed. TCRdb fed the multiplex PCR reads into MiXCR, producing one record per CDR3 protein. The sample consists of 360,000 or so distinct CDR3 sequences, around 16% of them appearing once. The sequenced sample was peripheral blood. The receptors were gathered from a woman aged 18-35 years with Graves' ophthalmopathy.

At least ten counts were recorded for this clonotype. The V call is TRBV6-2 or TRBV6-3, the J call TRBJ2-3; 10 nucleotides line up with TRBD2. The CDR3 is 15 amino acids. V lost 2 bases, J lost 4 bases, and 3 bases stayed unmatched. The V gene's germline CDR1 is MNHEY and CDR2 SVGEGT. The CDR3 loop is CASSYPGLAADTQYF. Here the CDR3 DNA reads TGTGCCAGCAGTTACCCCGGACTAGCGGCAGATACGCAGTATTTT.

On this clonotype: This may stem from a read error, because a much larger clone lies one nucleotide away. The chain is built from TRBV4-1 and TRBJ2-2; TRBD2 is a possible D gene (5 bases). The CDR3 runs to 22 residues. Germline loops: CDR1 MGHRA, CDR2 YSYEKL. The DNA of the CDR3 is TGCGCCAGCAGCCAAGAACTCATTGCTTTCGGCGGGTGGACGCCGAACACCCGGGAGCTGTTTTTT. Encoded protein: CASSQELIAFGGWTPNTRELFF.

The rearrangement joins TRBV27 to TRBJ2-5; 12 nucleotides line up with TRBD2. V lost 7 bases and J lost 1; bases outside the gene matches: 4. CDR3 length: 15 residues. Looked up from germline, CDR1 is MNHEY and CDR2 is SMNVEV (reference sequence). The CDR3 sequence is CASTLAGGPQETQYF. CDR3 DNA sequence: TGTGCCAGCACCCTAGCGGGAGGGCCCCAAGAGACCCAGTACTTC.

This chain uses TRBV6-5 with TRBJ2-5, with D uncertain. Trimming shortened V by 4 bases and J by 5 bases, and 11 bases separated the two germline ends. CDR3 length equals 13 residues. Looked up from germline, CDR1 is MNHEY and CDR2 is SVGAGI. The CDR3, as DNA: TGTGCCAGCAGTTTGGACCATTCTGAGACCCAGTACTTC. Its translation is CASSLDHSETQYF.

This clonotype was picked up many times. The V gene is TRBV2, the J gene TRBJ2-6, with D possibly matching TRBD1 (6 bases). Between the trimmed V and J ends, which lost 4 bases and 2 bases, there was a span of 9 bases. From germline, CDR1 is SNHLY and CDR2 FYNNEI. The CDR3 is 15 amino acids. Written as DNA, the CDR3 is TGTGCCAGCAGTGTTACAGGGACTGGGGCCAACGTCCTGACTTTC. Translating gives CASSVTGTGANVLTF.

This clonotype was picked up many times. The genes are TRBV6-2 or TRBV6-3 and TRBJ1-1; D unclear. The CDR3 covers 14 residues. V was cut by 3 bases and J by 3 bases, with 11 bases left in between. The germline V gene has CDR1 MNHEY and CDR2 SVGEGT. The CDR3 DNA reads TGTGCCAGCAGTTATAAAGGGCCGCACACTGAAGCTTTCTTT. Translated: CASSYKGPHTEAFF.

This clonotype was counted many times. This sequence joins TRBV28 and TRBJ2-2; possibly TRBD2 for D (6 bases). Per germline, CDR1 MDHEN and CDR2 SYDVKM. Trimming shortened V by 2 bases and J by 2 bases, and 9 bases separated the two germline ends. The CDR3 contains 15 residues. CDR3 loop: CASSLGGRNTGELFF. The CDR3 DNA reads as TGTGCCAGCAGTTTAGGAGGGCGCAACACCGGGGAGCTGTTTTTT.

This clonotype was recorded at least ten times. The genes are TRBV4-1 and TRBJ1-1, with D uncertain. CDR1 and CDR2 from the germline V gene are MGHRA and YSYEKL. The V end was cut by 3 bases, the J end by 1 base, with 9 bases between. This CDR3 has 14 residues. CDR3 amino acids: CASSQLGKNTEAFF. DNA for the CDR3: TGCGCCAGCAGCCAGCTGGGGAAGAACACTGAAGCTTTCTTT.

CDR3 amino acids: CASSTDSGYEQYF. Written as DNA, the CDR3 is TGTGCCAGCAGCACGGACAGCGGCTACGAGCAGTACTTC. V is TRBV7-8 and J is TRBJ2-7; possible D gene TRBD1, 6 bases. With 5 bases removed from V and 3 bases from J, the gap between germline ends came to 11 bases. There are 13 residues in the CDR3. Germline V gives CDR1 SGHVS, CDR2 FQNEAQ.

Many counts were recorded for this clonotype. V is TRBV7-2 and J is TRBJ1-2, with D tentatively TRBD1 (5 bases). Germline CDR1 SGHTA, CDR2 FQGNSA. The V gene lost 5 bases and the J gene lost 4 bases, with 11 bases spanning the gap. The length of the CDR3 is 13 residues. The CDR3 sequence is CASSPHGGYGYTF. DNA of the CDR3: TGTGCCAGCAGCCCACACGGGGGCTATGGCTACACCTTC.

This clonotype was recorded at least ten times. This chain links TRBV6-5 with TRBJ2-7, with 8 bases fitting TRBD1. The V and J ends lost 5 bases and 4 bases, in that order; junction bases with no gene match: 10. CDR3 length equals 15 residues. CDR1 and CDR2 (germline): MNHEY, SVGAGI. In DNA, the CDR3 is TGTGCCAGCAGTACTCCGGGACAGGCCCTTTACGAGCAGTACTTC. Amino acid sequence: CASSTPGQALYEQYF.

This clonotype appeared many times. The chain links TRBV27 to TRBJ1-5; 7 nucleotides agree with TRBD1. CDR3 length: 16 residues. After removal of 5 bases from V and 6 bases from J, the junction contained 13 bases not matched to a gene. Germline values: CDR1 MNHEY, CDR2 SMNVEV (reference sequence). CDR3 protein: CASSPDPDRTSQPQHF. For the CDR3, the DNA is TGTGCCAGCAGTCCCGACCCGGACAGGACTTCTCAGCCCCAGCATTTT.

There are a few counts of this clonotype. This sequence joins TRBV11-2 and TRBJ1-2, with no clear D. Per the germline V gene, CDR1 is SGHAT and CDR2 is FQNNGV. Between the trimmed V and J ends, which lost 0 bases and 7 bases, there was a span of 12 bases. This CDR3 is built from 14 residues. CDR3 DNA: TGTGCCAGCAGCTTAGATCTGATCAAGCCTGGCTACACCTTC. Its translation: CASSLDLIKPGYTF.

This clonotype was detected ten times or more. The rearrangement links TRBV12-3 or TRBV12-4 to TRBJ1-2; D gene unclear. The CDR3 contains 12 residues. The V gene lost 6 bases and the J gene lost 6 bases, with 11 bases spanning the gap. This CDR3 is CASSPNGDGYTF. CDR3 bases: TGTGCCAGCAGCCCCAATGGAGATGGCTACACCTTC.

This clonotype was recorded at least ten times. The chain combines TRBV28 with TRBJ2-5; D is ambiguous. Trimming took off 6 bases at V and 5 bases at J, with 10 bases between the two ends. The germline V gene encodes CDR1 MDHEN and CDR2 SYDVKM. The CDR3 spans 12 residues. CDR3 amino acids: CASRTDWETQYF. DNA of the CDR3: TGTGCCAGCAGAACCGACTGGGAGACCCAGTACTTC.

V and J are TRBV6-1 and TRBJ2-7; D possibly matches TRBD1 or TRBD2 (7 bases each). The CDR3 loop spans 16 amino acids. V shed 7 bases and J shed 3 bases, with 22 bases lying between them. Germline V CDR1 and CDR2: MNHNS, SASEGT. CDR3 residues: CASTGGGATKHYEQYF. As DNA, the CDR3 is TGTGCCAGCACAGGGGGGGGTGCAACAAAACACTACGAGCAGTACTTC.

DNA of the CDR3: TGCGCCAGCAGCTTAAGGTCGGGTGGGTCTGAAGCTTTCTTT. The encoded protein is CASSLRSGGSEAFF. V usage is TRBV5-1 and J usage is TRBJ1-1; D is unresolved. Between the trimmed V and J ends, which lost 2 bases and 6 bases, there was a span of 14 bases. The length of the CDR3 is 14 residues. Per the germline V gene, CDR1 is SGHRS and CDR2 is YFSETQ.

This clonotype has a count of ten or more. The V and J genes are TRBV2 and TRBJ2-7; tentative D call: TRBD1 (6 bases). The CDR3 runs 11 residues. Germline CDR1 and CDR2: SNHLY and FYNNEI. V shed 6 bases and J shed 7 bases, with 10 bases lying between them. CDR3 in amino acids: CASRPDREQYF. The CDR3 region has the DNA TGTGCCAGCAGACCCGACAGGGAGCAGTACTTC.

This clonotype appeared many times. The CDR3 loop reads CASSLRAGIDYGYTF. Written as DNA, the CDR3 is TGCGCCAGCAGCTTGAGGGCAGGGATTGACTATGGCTACACCTTC. The J gene is TRBJ1-2, the V gene TRBV5-1; tentative D call: TRBD1 (5 bases). Germline V gives CDR1 SGHRS, CDR2 YFSETQ. The V end was cut by 1 base, the J end by 3 bases, with 13 bases between. This CDR3 is built from 15 residues.

At least ten counts were recorded for this clonotype. In DNA form, the CDR3 reads TGTGCCAGCAGTTTGACAGGGGACCATTACGAGCAGTACTTC. Its translation is CASSLTGDHYEQYF. V and J are TRBV27 and TRBJ2-7; 8 bases fit TRBD1. CDR1 MNHEY and CDR2 SMNVEV come from the germline V gene (reference sequence). After removal of 3 bases from V and 4 bases from J, the junction contained 5 bases not matched to a gene. This CDR3 contains 14 residues.

This clonotype was counted many times. This chain joins TRBV12-3 or TRBV12-4 and TRBJ2-7; 9 bases agree with TRBD1. V shed 7 bases, J shed 1 base, and the junction held 2 bases outside the gene matches. The length of the CDR3 is 13 residues. CDR3 sequence reads: CASIGTGSYEQYF. CDR3 bases: TGTGCCAGCATAGGGACAGGGTCCTACGAGCAGTACTTC.

This clonotype was counted at least ten times. The chain carries TRBV30 and TRBJ1-2, with 8 nucleotides matching TRBD1. Trimming removed 5 bases from V and 7 bases from J; junction bases left unmatched: 3. The CDR3 has 11 amino acids. CDR1 and CDR2 (germline): GTSNPN, SVGIG (reference sequence). The CDR3 DNA reads TGTGCCTGGGCAGGGGGCCGTGGCTACACCTTC. Its protein product is CAWAGGRGYTF.

In this sample, this clonotype turned up a few times. The V and J genes are TRBV4-1 and TRBJ1-1, with a possible D match to TRBD1 (5 bases). The CDR3 has 13 residues. Trimming shortened V by 1 base and J by 11 bases, and 14 bases separated the two germline ends. Germline V gene lookup returns CDR1 MGHRA and CDR2 YSYEKL. The CDR3 nucleotides read TGCGCCAGCAGCCAAGGGGGAGACAGTGAGGCTTTCTTT. Protein product: CASSQGGDSEAFF.

The sample holds a few counts of this clonotype. V usage is TRBV3-1 and J usage is TRBJ1-1, with D tentatively TRBD1 (5 bases). Germline CDR1 and CDR2: LGHDT and YNNKEL (reference sequence). Trimming removed 4 bases from V and 3 bases from J, with 9 bases in between. The CDR3 covers 13 residues. Here the CDR3 reads CASSRLGDTEAFF. CDR3 DNA: TGTGCCAGCAGCCGCCTGGGGGACACTGAAGCTTTCTTT.

This chain uses TRBV20-1 with TRBJ1-5; D call uncertain. The CDR3 is made up of 20 amino acids. Germline V lookup: CDR1 DFQATT, CDR2 SNEGSKA (reference sequence). Trimming pared 1 base from V and 0 bases from J, leaving 25 bases between. CDR3 sequence (DNA): TGCAGTGCTAGAGCGGTACCCGTGTGGGTGATGGACTATAGCAATCAGCCCCAGCATTTT. It encodes CSARAVPVWVMDYSNQPQHF.

This clonotype was counted ten times or more. This is likely a read error, given that the CDR3 carries no conserved phenylalanine or tryptophan at its end. The rearrangement links TRBV6-2 or TRBV6-3 to TRBJ2-7; the match to TRBD1 covers 10 bases. Germline V CDR1 and CDR2: MNHEY, SVGEGT. This CDR3 spans 19 amino acids. With V trimmed by 3 bases and J by 5 bases, 19 bases remained unmatched. The CDR3 is CASSYLEFPRTGGQDEQYS. CDR3 DNA sequence: TGTGCCAGCAGTTATTTGGAGTTCCCTCGGACAGGGGGACAGGACGAGCAGTACTCC.